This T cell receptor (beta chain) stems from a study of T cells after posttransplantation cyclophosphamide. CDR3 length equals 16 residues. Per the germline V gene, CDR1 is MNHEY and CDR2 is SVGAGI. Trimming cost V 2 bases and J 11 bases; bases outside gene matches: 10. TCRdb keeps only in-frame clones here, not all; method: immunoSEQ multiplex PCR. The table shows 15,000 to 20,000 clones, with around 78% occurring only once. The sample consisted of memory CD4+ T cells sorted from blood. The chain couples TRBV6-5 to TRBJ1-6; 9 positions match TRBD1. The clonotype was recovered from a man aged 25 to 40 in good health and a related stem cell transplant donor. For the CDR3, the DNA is TGTGCCAGCAGTTACGGCAGGGGGACAGGGCCCACACCCCTCCACTTT. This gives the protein CASSYGRGTGPTPLHF.